This TCR beta chain was identified in a study of T-cell memory formation after mild COVID-19. The CDR3 loop spans 14 amino acids. The ends lost 5 bases at V and 3 bases at J; junction bases unmatched: 6. This clonotype was recorded many times. One entry per CDR3 protein results from TCRdb running MiXCR on the 5' RACE reads. The sample has about 340,000 distinct CDR3 sequences, 20% to 25% seen once. The specimen sequenced was PBMCs or a T cell subset sorted from them (not recorded which). The clonotype originates from a man between 18 and 29 years old who had mild COVID-19 (a few samples of this study predate the infection). Cell type and time point are not known. V gene TRBV12-3 or TRBV12-4 combines with J gene TRBJ1-1; TRBD1 matches at 7 bases. The CDR3 loop reads CASSRQGGDTEAFF. Written as DNA, the CDR3 is TGTGCCAGCAGTCGACAGGGTGGGGACACTGAAGCTTTCTTT.